What follows are 12 T cell receptor beta chains derived from one specimen sequenced in a study of cytomegalovirus exposure and HLA in healthy donors. Researchers ran the PCR with 60 Vbeta and 13 Jbeta primers. Only in-frame clones appear in the TCRdb table, and some are missing; sequencing was by immunoSEQ multiplex PCR. The table shows 150,000 to 200,000 clones, with over 75% occurring only once. What was sequenced was PBMCs. These receptors all come from a man between 18 and 29 years old in good health and CMV-seronegative.

The chain links TRBV27 to TRBJ2-7; 10 bases agree with TRBD1. From germline, CDR1 is MNHEY and CDR2 SMNVEV (reference sequence). J was trimmed by 3 bases and V by 5 bases; bases with no gene match: 4. The CDR3 totals 14 residues. The CDR3, as DNA: TGTGCCAGCAGTCCCCGGACAGGGGGCTACGAGCAGTACTTC. Translating it yields CASSPRTGGYEQYF.

The chain recombines TRBV5-4 with TRBJ2-7; tentative D call: TRBD1 (6 bases). The CDR3 has 13 amino acids. Germline V gene sequence: CDR1 SGHNT, CDR2 YYREEE (reference sequence). V was pared by 4 bases and J by 3 bases, with 11 bases between. This CDR3 is CASSTGHFYEQYF. CDR3 coding DNA: TGTGCCAGCAGCACGGGACACTTCTACGAGCAGTACTTC.

The CDR3 sequence is CASSVADYSKETQYF. The DNA of the CDR3 is TGTGCCAGCAGCGTAGCTGATTACAGTAAAGAGACCCAGTACTTC. The V call is TRBV9, the J call TRBJ2-5, with D uncertain. Trimming took 0 bases from V and 3 from J, leaving 12 bases between them. The CDR3 loop spans 15 amino acids. CDR1 is SGDLS and CDR2 is YYNGEE in the germline V gene.

V is TRBV2 and J is TRBJ2-3; no firm D call. Trimming pared 2 bases from V and 0 bases from J, leaving 9 bases between. The CDR3 sequence is 15 residues long. CDR1 and CDR2 from the germline V gene are SNHLY and FYNNEI. The CDR3 DNA is TGTGCCAGCAGTGAAAAGGCAGGCAGCACAGATACGCAGTATTTT. Translation gives CASSEKAGSTDTQYF.

The chain combines TRBV7-2 with TRBJ2-1; 10 bases are shared with TRBD2. Germline CDR1 reads SGHTA; CDR2 reads FQGNSA. The CDR3 is 17 amino acids. The V gene end was trimmed by 5 bases and the J gene end by 3 bases; junction bases not matched to a gene: 10. The chain's CDR3 is CASSPLGLAEYYNEQFF. DNA of the CDR3: TGTGCCAGCAGCCCCCTTGGACTAGCGGAGTACTACAATGAGCAGTTCTTC.

This chain joins TRBV6-5 and TRBJ1-1; 7 bases are shared with TRBD1. CDR1 is MNHEY, CDR2 SVGAGI, per germline. V dropped 8 bases and J dropped 4; count of bases not matched to a gene: 13. The CDR3 runs to 15 residues. CDR3 region: CASQWTGLRGTEAFF. In DNA, the CDR3 is TGTGCCAGCCAATGGACAGGCTTACGGGGCACTGAAGCTTTCTTT.

The chain couples TRBV28 to TRBJ1-6; 7 positions agree with TRBD1. The CDR3 runs 16 residues. J lost 7 bases, V lost 6 bases, and 12 bases had no gene match. Per the germline V gene, CDR1 is MDHEN and CDR2 is SYDVKM. CDR3 sequence reads: CASRAVVRGANSPLHF. Written as DNA, the CDR3 is TGTGCCAGCAGGGCGGTTGTCAGGGGGGCGAATTCACCCCTCCACTTT.

The chain has TRBV11-2 and TRBJ2-2; 8 positions match TRBD1. CDR1 SGHAT and CDR2 FQNNGV come from the germline V gene. The CDR3 contains 15 residues. V was clipped by 5 bases and J by 5 bases; unmatched bases: 7. Here the CDR3 reads CASSLRGQVTGELFF. CDR3 DNA sequence: TGTGCCAGCAGCCTGCGGGGACAGGTTACCGGGGAGCTGTTTTTT.

J is TRBJ1-3 and V is TRBV5-6; TRBD1 agrees at 9 bases. J was trimmed by 1 base and V by 4 bases; bases with no gene match: 12. This CDR3 region has 18 residues. Germline CDR1 reads SGHDT; CDR2 reads YYEEEE. The CDR3 spells CASSPGTGLPVSGNTIYF. CDR3 coding DNA: TGTGCCAGCAGCCCCGGGACAGGGCTCCCTGTTTCTGGAAACACCATATATTTT.

V and J are TRBV5-4 and TRBJ2-2; 7 bases map to TRBD1. This CDR3 region has 15 residues. The trim removed 4 bases at V and 5 bases at J, leaving 8 bases unmatched. Germline V CDR1 and CDR2: SGHNT, YYREEE (reference sequence). This chain's CDR3 is CASSGQAGVTGELFF. CDR3 bases: TGTGCCAGCAGCGGACAGGCAGGAGTGACCGGGGAGCTGTTTTTT.

The chain employs TRBV7-9 and TRBJ2-3; the D gene is possibly TRBD1 (5 bases). There are 14 residues in the CDR3. V was trimmed by 1 base and J by 3 bases, leaving 8 bases between them. Germline V gene sequence: CDR1 SEHNR, CDR2 FQNEAQ (reference sequence). CDR3 sequence (DNA): TGTGCCAGCAGCTTAGAAGGGGAAACAGATACGCAGTATTTT. Translation: CASSLEGETDTQYF. Supplemented by reference TRBV7-9 and TRBJ2-3, the full variable domain reads DTGVSQNPRHKITKRGQNVTFRCDPISEHNRLYWYRQTLGQGPEFLTYFQNEAQLEKSRLLSDRFSAERPKGSFSTLEIQRTEQGDSAMYLCASSLEGETDTQYFGPGTRLTVL.

The chain has TRBV5-1 and TRBJ1-2, with 7 bases aligning to TRBD1. Looked up from germline, CDR1 is SGHRS and CDR2 is YFSETQ. Trimming removed 0 bases from V and 2 bases from J; junction bases left unmatched: 1. The CDR3 extends over 14 amino acids. The CDR3 DNA reads as TGCGCCAGCAGCTTGGGACAGGGAAACTATGGCTACACCTTC. This sequence encodes CASSLGQGNYGYTF.